This T cell receptor beta chain was profiled in a study of T cells in Graves' hyperthyroidism and ophthalmopathy. Study-level results: Blood samples included most of the expanded thyroid clonotypes exceeding 0.001.

In its sample, this clonotype was seen many times. The antigen remains undetermined. Amplified TCR beta CDR3 regions derived from RNA transcripts. HTBI primers were used for first-round RT-PCR of the TCR CDR3. A single record per CDR3 protein comes from TCRdb applying MiXCR to the multiplex PCR reads. The data show roughly 700,000 distinct CDR3 sequences, around 15% seen once. This CDR3 contains 11 residues. V was cut by 0 bases and J by 7 bases, with 6 bases left in between. Germline-derived CDR1 and CDR2 are GTSNPN and SVGIG (reference sequence). Stable hyperthyroidism: no ophthalmopathy progression over 18 months of follow-up.

Sequenced sample: blood. The TCR comes from a man aged 50 to 60 with Graves' hyperthyroidism. The chain carries TRBV30 and TRBJ1-2; D remains ambiguous. The CDR3 loop is CAWSVPAGYTF. CDR3 bases: TGTGCCTGGAGTGTTCCAGCTGGCTACACCTTC.